What follows is one T cell receptor beta chain and its context. No cognate antigen has been identified for it. No much larger clone exists at a distance of one base, and base qualities are not known. Other DNA sequences from this sample encode an identical CDR3 as well. These data come from a study of blood T cell repertoires in COVID-19 (dated by TCRdb to 2020 to 2021). Broadly, across the study: Collaborator samples came from the United States, Italy and Spain and covered acute and convalescent phases of COVID-19. The prospective study material was composed of cDNA or gDNA derived from T cells, B-cell-depleted T cells, or PBMCs. The dataset comprised deeply sampled blood TCRbeta repertoires from subjects exposed to, actively infected with, or recovered from COVID-19. The repertoires were released in a freely available public database intended as a resource for research on the immune response to SARS-CoV-2. Samples came from the ongoing ImmuneRACE study (first 160 participants) plus 1,254 subjects from 6 global collaborators. The sample metadata nearly always contained a de-identified subject ID, COVID-19 status, age in years and sex. Where available, HLA class I and class II types were obtained from metadata supplied by the sample provider rather than from assay-based typing. Study-wide conclusions, independent of this receptor: How much clinical and demographic metadata was included differed by source and by participant, and the metadata was provided uncurated.

From the cysteine up to the phenylalanine, the CDR3 has a length of 14 residues. Solely the CDR3 DNA is kept, with 42 bases framed from the first base. V and J are truncated by 0 bases and 6 bases respectively, leaving an intervening sequence of 11 bases. The germline V gene (reference sequence) supplies CDR1 MNHEY and CDR2 SMNVEV. Participants in the prospective study were enrolled through a virtual design, were aged roughly 18 to 100 years, and lived in fewer than 30 United States geographic areas. In the prospective study, participants were assigned to cohorts based on the clinical history participants reported in a screening survey and a study questionnaire. ImmuneRACE Cohort 3 recovered participants were defined by two consecutive negative NP/OP PCR tests, healthcare professional clearance, or symptom resolution. Mobile phlebotomists in the prospective study collected whole blood, serum and a nasopharyngeal or oropharyngeal swab from every participant. Additional blood draws and questionnaires over an approximately 2-month period could optionally be provided by prospective study participants. Before DNA extraction, blood samples from the prospective study were shipped at room temperature or frozen.

TCRbeta CDR3 regions were amplified from genomic DNA by means of the immunoSEQ Assay, a bias-controlled multiplex PCR. From the authors' description of their analysis: Within the assay, amplification of reference gene primers was used to estimate how many nucleated cells each sample contained. To quantify the absolute abundance of each unique TCRbeta CDR3 rearrangement, sequence reads were collapsed and filtered. For each sample, productive Simpson clonality was calculated as the square root of Simpson's diversity index over productive rearrangements. The table comes from immuneACCESS by way of TCRdb, which keeps in-frame sequences with V and J called. Part of the clones is missing from these tables; in studies checked, under half for an unresolved V gene and the rest for unknown reasons. Clone size and the V and J calls come from that table; the DNA yielded D and trimming. The sample data list around 330,000 clones, and roughly 87% of these were observed just once. 8.9% of the sample lies in the top ten.

Specimen: PBMCs or T cells enriched from blood (not recorded which). The receptor was isolated from a woman aged 18-29 years who had recovered from COVID-19. The chain is encoded by TRBV27 joined to TRBJ1-2; matching of 5 bases hints at TRBD1 as the D gene. In nucleotides, the sequence is TGTGCCAGCAGTTTATCAGGGCAGGGTAATGGCTACACCTTC. Its coded protein is CASSLSGQGNGYTF.